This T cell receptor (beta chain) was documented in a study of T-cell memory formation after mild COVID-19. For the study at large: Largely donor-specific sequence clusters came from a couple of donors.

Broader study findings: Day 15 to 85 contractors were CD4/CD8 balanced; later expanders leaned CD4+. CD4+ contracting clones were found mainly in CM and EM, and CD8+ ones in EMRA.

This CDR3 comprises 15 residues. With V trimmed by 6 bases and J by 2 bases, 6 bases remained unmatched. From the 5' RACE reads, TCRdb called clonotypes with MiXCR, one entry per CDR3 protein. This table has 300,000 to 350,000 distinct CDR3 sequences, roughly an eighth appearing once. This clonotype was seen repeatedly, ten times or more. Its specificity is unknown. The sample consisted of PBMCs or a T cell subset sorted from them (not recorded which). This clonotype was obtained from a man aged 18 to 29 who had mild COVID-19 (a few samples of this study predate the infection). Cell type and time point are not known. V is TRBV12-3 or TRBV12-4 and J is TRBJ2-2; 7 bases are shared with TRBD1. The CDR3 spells CASRSGTVNTGELFF. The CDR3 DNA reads TGTGCCAGCAGGTCCGGGACAGTTAACACCGGGGAGCTGTTTTTT.